The clone carrying this T cell receptor beta chain was detected only once. Its specificity is unknown. Data came from immunoSEQ multiplex PCR; TCRdb stores just in-frame clones and leaves some out. The top ten hold approximately 7.5% of the sample, which has more than 35,000 clones, roughly 80% seen once. This sample was included in a study of OX40 agonist ivuxolimab in advanced cancers. Study overall: An anti-OX40 (CD134) antibody with agonistic activity, ivuxolimab, was administered to patients. Patients were infused with ivuxolimab every 2 weeks at 0.01 to 10 mg/kg.

Study-level points and caveats: Low normalized clonal expansion also occurred in some nonresponding patients.

Looked up from germline, CDR1 is SGHRS and CDR2 is YFSETQ. The CDR3 loop spans 14 amino acids. V dropped 6 bases and J dropped 6 bases, with 15 bases sitting between them. V usage is TRBV5-1 and J usage is TRBJ2-2; tentative D call: TRBD1 (6 bases). This sequence was found in an adult with an advanced solid tumor such as melanoma, head and neck, liver or kidney cancer. Sample: CD4+ or CD8+ T cells sorted from blood, taken in a trial of the OX40 agonist ivuxolimab. CDR3 coding DNA: TGCGCCAGCACCGTAGGGGGTTTTTCCGGGGAGCTGTTTTTT. This encodes CASTVGGFSGELFF. Together with reference TRBV5-1 and TRBJ2-2, the CDR3 gives the full variable domain: KAGVTQTPRYLIKTRGQQVTLSCSPISGHRSVSWYQQTPGQGLQFLFEYFSETQRNKGNFPGRFSGRQFSNSRSEMNVSTLELGDSALYLCASTVGGFSGELFFGEGSRLTVL.